This T cell receptor beta chain emerged from a study of OX40 agonist ivuxolimab in advanced cancers. Broadly, across the study: Ivuxolimab was a fully human IgG2 agonistic monoclonal antibody targeting the costimulatory receptor OX40 (CD134). Intravenous ivuxolimab was administered to patients every 2 weeks at six dose levels: 0.01, 0.1, 0.3, 1.5, 3 and 10 mg/kg. Of the approximately 54 patients in dose escalation, some 20 had hepatocellular carcinoma, some 15 had melanoma, 9 had renal cell carcinoma and 9 had head and neck cancer. In the dose-escalation cohort, around four fifths of patients were male, and the mean age was around 60 years with a range of roughly 20 to 80. Patients were allowed to have had prior anti-PD-1, anti-PD-L1 or anti-CTLA-4 therapy, and about 40% of the dose-escalation patients had been treated with checkpoint inhibitors. Partial responses occurred in three dose-escalation patients: two with cutaneous melanoma and one with hepatocellular carcinoma. The point of sequencing TCRbeta in the periphery was to test whether ivuxolimab changed TCR sequence diversity and drove clonal T-cell expansion. The paper describes the monotherapy dose-escalation part (N of about 55 patients) of the phase I trial of ivuxolimab.

General study outcomes and caveats: Which antigens the clonally expanded peripheral T cells were specific for was not determined. Partial responders in the 0.1-3.0 mg/kg groups had among the lowest normalized peripheral clonal expansion, especially among CD8+ T cells. After ivuxolimab, more expanded clones were found on average in CD8+ T cells than in CD4+ T cells. At doses of 0.1 to 3.0 mg/kg, clonal expansion of both CD4+ and CD8+ blood T cells was observed from baseline to week 6. Low levels of normalized T-cell clonal expansion were also shown by some nonresponding patients.

To sequence the TCRbeta CDR3 region, genomic DNA was isolated from the sorted cells. The immunoSEQ Assay was used for sequencing of TCRbeta CDR3 regions. TCRdb took over this immuneACCESS table, retaining in-frame rearrangements with V and J assigned. Such tables are incomplete; in checked studies, under half of the missing clones stem from an unresolved V gene, and the remainder is unexplained. Recorded for this sample are just over 50,000 clones; about nine tenths of them occurred a single time. Of the sample, around 3.5% is held by the ten largest clones. Patients with a history of autoimmune disease or receiving systemic immunosuppression were excluded from the trial. Peripheral blood for TCR sequencing was collected from all dose cohorts at baseline, on cycle 4 day 1, and on cycle 7 day 1. The samples were taken from a phase I, first-in-human, multicenter, open-label dose-escalation trial of ivuxolimab. Adults with locally advanced or metastatic melanoma, renal cell carcinoma, hepatocellular carcinoma or head and neck squamous cell carcinoma were enrolled in the trial. Before TCR sequencing, CD4+ T cells and CD8+ T cells were sorted from peripheral blood as separate populations.

As concerns this clone: Its cognate antigen has yet to be identified. Base qualities were left out, and no much larger clone turns up one base away. Other nucleotide sequences from this sample produce the same CDR3.

The germline V gene (reference sequence) specifies WNHNN as CDR1 and SYGVQD as CDR2. V is pared back by 3 bases and J by 4 bases, with 6 bases lying between the germline termini. There are 12 amino acids in the CDR3, from cysteine to phenylalanine inclusive. CDR3 DNA is the only sequence kept; it has 36 bases, read in frame from the first base. The receptor was isolated from an adult with an advanced solid tumor such as melanoma, head and neck, liver or kidney cancer. The chain was built from TRBV10-1 and TRBJ1-2; confidence is insufficient to name the D gene. This material consisted of CD4+ or CD8+ T cells sorted from blood, taken in a trial of the OX40 agonist ivuxolimab. CDR3 sequence: CASSEGSYGYTF. The DNA sequence reads TGCGCCAGCAGTGAAGGCAGCTATGGCTACACCTTC.